The clone carrying this T cell receptor beta chain was observed a single time. Source study methods: Amplification with reference gene primers provided the estimates of nucleated cell counts. Libraries were prepared by immunoSEQ multiplex PCR; TCRdb keeps only in-frame clonotypes and omits some of them. V and J calls and clone size follow that table, whereas D and trimming were derived from the DNA. The profile shows approximately 50,000 clones, over 75% of them singletons. This sample is drawn from a study of blood T cell repertoires in COVID-19. Study background: In each case, the material was cDNA or gDNA derived from T cells, B-cell-depleted T cells, or PBMCs.

V shed 4 bases and J shed 1 base, with 8 bases lying between them. This CDR3 is 13 amino acids long. Per germline, CDR1 SGDLS and CDR2 YYNGEE. The rearrangement joins TRBV9 to TRBJ1-1; a possible D gene is TRBD1 (5 bases). The sequencing input was peripheral blood. This receptor was taken from a man aged 65 to 79 with acute or convalescent COVID-19. The DNA for the CDR3 is TGTGCCAGCAGCTCCGGACAGAACACTGAAGCTTTCTTT. Protein product: CASSSGQNTEAFF. Looking up the rest from reference TRBV9 and TRBJ1-1 gives the full variable domain: DSGVTQTPKHLITATGQRVTLRCSPRSGDLSVYWYQQSLDQGLQFLIQYYNGEERAKGNILERFSAQQFPDLHSELNLSSLELGDSALYFCASSSGQNTEAFFGQGTRLTVV.